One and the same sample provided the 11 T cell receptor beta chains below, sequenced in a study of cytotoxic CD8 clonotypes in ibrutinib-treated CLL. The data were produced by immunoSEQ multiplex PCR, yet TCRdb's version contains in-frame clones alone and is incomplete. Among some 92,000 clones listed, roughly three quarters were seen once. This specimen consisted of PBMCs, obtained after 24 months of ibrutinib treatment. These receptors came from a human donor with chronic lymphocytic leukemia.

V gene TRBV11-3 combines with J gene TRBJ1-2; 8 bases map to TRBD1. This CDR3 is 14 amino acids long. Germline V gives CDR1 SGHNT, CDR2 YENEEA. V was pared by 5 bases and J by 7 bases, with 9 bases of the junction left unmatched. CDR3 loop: CASSALRQGFGYTF. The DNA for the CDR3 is TGTGCCAGCAGCGCCCTCAGACAGGGGTTTGGCTACACCTTC.

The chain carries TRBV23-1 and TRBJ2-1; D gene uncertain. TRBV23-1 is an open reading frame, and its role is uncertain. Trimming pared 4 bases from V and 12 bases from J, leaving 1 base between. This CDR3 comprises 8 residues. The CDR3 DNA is TGCGCCAGCAGTCGGCAGTTCTTC. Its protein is CASSRQFF.

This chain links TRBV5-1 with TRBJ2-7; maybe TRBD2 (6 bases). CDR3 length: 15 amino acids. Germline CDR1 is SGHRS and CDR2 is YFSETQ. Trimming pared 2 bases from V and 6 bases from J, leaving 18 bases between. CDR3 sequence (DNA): TGCGCCAGCAGCTTTGGCGGGGAGACGTGGAGCGAGCAGTACTTC. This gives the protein CASSFGGETWSEQYF.

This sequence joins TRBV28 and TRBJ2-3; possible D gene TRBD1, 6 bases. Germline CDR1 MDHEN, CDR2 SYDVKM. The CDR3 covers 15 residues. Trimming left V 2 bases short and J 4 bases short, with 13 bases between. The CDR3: CASSLQQGRADTQYF. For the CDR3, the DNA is TGTGCCAGCAGTTTACAACAGGGTAGGGCAGATACGCAGTATTTT.

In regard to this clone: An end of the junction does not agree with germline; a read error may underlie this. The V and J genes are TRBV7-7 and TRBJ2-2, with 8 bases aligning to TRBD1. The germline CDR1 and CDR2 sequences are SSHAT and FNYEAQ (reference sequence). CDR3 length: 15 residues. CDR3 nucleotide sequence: TGTGCTAGCAGCTTAGACAGGGGGAACACCGGGGAGCTGTTTTTT. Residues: CASSLDRGNTGELFF.

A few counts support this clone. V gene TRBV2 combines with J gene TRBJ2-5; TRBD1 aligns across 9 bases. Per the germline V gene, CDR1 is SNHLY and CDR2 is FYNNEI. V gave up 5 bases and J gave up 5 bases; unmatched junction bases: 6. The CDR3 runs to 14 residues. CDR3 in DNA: TGTGCCAGCAGTACGGGACAGGGAATTGAGACCCAGTACTTC. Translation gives CASSTGQGIETQYF.

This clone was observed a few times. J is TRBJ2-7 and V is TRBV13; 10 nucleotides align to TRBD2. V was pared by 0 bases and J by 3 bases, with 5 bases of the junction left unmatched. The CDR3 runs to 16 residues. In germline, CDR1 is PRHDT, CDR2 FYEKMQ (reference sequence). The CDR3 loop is CASSLGVASGSYEQYF. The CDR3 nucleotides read TGTGCCAGCAGCTTAGGCGTTGCTAGCGGGAGCTACGAGCAGTACTTC.

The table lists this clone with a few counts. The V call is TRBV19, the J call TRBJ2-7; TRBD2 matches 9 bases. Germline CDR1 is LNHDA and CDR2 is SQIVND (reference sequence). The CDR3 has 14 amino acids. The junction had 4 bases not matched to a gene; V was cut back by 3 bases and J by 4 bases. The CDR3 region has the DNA TGTGCCAGTAGTATTAGCGGGAGTCAATACGAGCAGTACTTC. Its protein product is CASSISGSQYEQYF.

CDR3 nucleotides: TGTGCCAGCAGTGACTCGGACAGCACAGATACGCAGTATTTT. Protein sequence: CASSDSDSTDTQYF. V usage is TRBV6-4 and J usage is TRBJ2-3, with D unresolved. Deletions cut 0 bases from V and 0 bases from J, with 4 bases between. Germline CDR1 reads MRHNA; CDR2 reads SNTAGT. The CDR3 consists of 14 residues.

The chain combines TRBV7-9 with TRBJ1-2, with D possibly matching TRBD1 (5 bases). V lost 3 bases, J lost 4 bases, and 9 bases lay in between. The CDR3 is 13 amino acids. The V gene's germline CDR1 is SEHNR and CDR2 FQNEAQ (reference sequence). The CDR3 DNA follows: TGTGCCAGCAGCTTGGGGGGTTTCTATGGCTACACCTTC. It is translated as CASSLGGFYGYTF. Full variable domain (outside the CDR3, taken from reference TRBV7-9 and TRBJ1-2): DTGVSQNPRHKITKRGQNVTFRCDPISEHNRLYWYRQTLGQGPEFLTYFQNEAQLEKSRLLSDRFSAERPKGSFSTLEIQRTEQGDSAMYLCASSLGGFYGYTFGSGTRLTVV.

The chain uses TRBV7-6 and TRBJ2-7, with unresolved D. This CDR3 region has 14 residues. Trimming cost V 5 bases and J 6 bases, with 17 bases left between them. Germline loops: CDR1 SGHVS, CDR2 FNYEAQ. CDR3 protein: CASSPGSTFGEQYF. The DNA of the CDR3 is TGTGCCAGCAGCCCCGGGTCCACCTTCGGCGAGCAGTACTTC.